The 10 T cell receptor beta chains below all came from one sample that was sequenced in a study of blood T cells in healthy people across ages. Then a second PCR, running roughly 6 to 12 cycles, was carried out with a sample-barcoded 5' primer and a J-beta primer mix. TCRdb reprocessed the 5' RACE reads via MiXCR and lists one record per CDR3 protein. The sample has roughly 790,000 distinct CDR3 sequences, around 46% seen once. The sequenced sample was blood. The receptors here all came from a woman aged 55-70 years in good health.

A remark on this clonotype: Compared with germline, one end of the junction differs, possibly owing to a read error. This chain connects TRBV7-9 to TRBJ2-1, with TRBD1 matching over 11 bases. The CDR3 spans 16 residues. CDR1 is SEHNR, CDR2 FQNEAQ, per germline (reference sequence). Here the CDR3 reads CAGSFPGTGGYNEQFF. CDR3 sequence (DNA): TGTGCCGGCAGCTTCCCCGGGACAGGGGGCTACAATGAGCAGTTCTTC.

The chain is built from TRBV3-1 and TRBJ2-1; TRBD2 is a possible D gene (6 bases). This CDR3 region has 19 residues. V was cut by 0 bases and J by 0 bases, with 18 bases left in between. The germline CDR1 and CDR2 sequences are LGHDT and YNNKEL (reference sequence). CDR3 sequence reads: CASSQEDIVIGSSYNEQFF. CDR3 coding DNA: TGTGCCAGCAGCCAAGAGGACATCGTTATCGGGAGCTCCTACAATGAGCAGTTCTTC.

The rearrangement links TRBV20-1 to TRBJ1-6; D not certain. Germline assignment: CDR1 DFQATT and CDR2 SNEGSKA (reference sequence). CDR3 length equals 14 residues. V was clipped by 1 base and J by 10 bases, with 14 bases between them. CDR3 region: CSARVPDRISPLHF. In DNA, the CDR3 is TGCAGTGCTAGAGTACCTGACCGCATCTCACCCCTCCACTTT.

This clonotype has a handful of counts. This chain links TRBV18 with TRBJ2-7, with TRBD1 as a possible D gene (5 bases). Germline V lookup: CDR1 KGHSH, CDR2 LQKENI. CDR3 length: 14 residues. Trimming removed 2 bases from V and 1 base from J, with 9 bases in between. DNA of the CDR3: TGTGCCAGCTCACCAACAGGAACTTCCTACGAGCAGTACTTC. It codes for CASSPTGTSYEQYF.

This clonotype was recorded at least ten times. The chain carries TRBV7-2 and TRBJ2-3, with 7 bases aligning to TRBD2. Looked up from germline, CDR1 is SGHTA and CDR2 is FQGNSA. CDR3 length: 16 residues. Losses at the gene ends were 1 base for V and 0 bases for J; bases not matched to a gene: 4. The DNA for the CDR3 is TGTGCCAGCAGCTTAGGTTTTAGCGGGAGCACAGATACGCAGTATTTT. This translates into CASSLGFSGSTDTQYF.

The V and J genes are TRBV4-3 and TRBJ1-4; D call uncertain. V shed 1 base and J shed 7 bases, with 7 bases lying between them. CDR1 and CDR2 from the germline V gene are LGHNA and YSLEER. The CDR3 loop spans 13 amino acids. CDR3 in DNA: TGCGCCAGCAGCCAAGTCGTTGGTGAAAAACTGTTTTTT. Its protein product is CASSQVVGEKLFF.

In its sample, this clonotype was seen a few times. This chain links TRBV7-9 with TRBJ1-2; D possibly corresponds to TRBD1 (6 bases). This CDR3 has 14 amino acids. Germline CDR1 and CDR2: SEHNR and FQNEAQ (reference sequence). Trimming shortened V by 1 base and J by 4 bases, and 10 bases separated the two germline ends. CDR3 coding DNA: TGTGCCAGCAGCTTAGTCGGGGGCTCCTATGGCTACACCTTC. Protein sequence: CASSLVGGSYGYTF.

The chain couples TRBV7-2 to TRBJ2-1, with 9 positions matching TRBD2. Per the germline V gene, CDR1 is SGHTA and CDR2 is FQGNSA. The CDR3 is 15 amino acids. With 6 bases clipped from V and 3 bases from J, the junction kept 6 bases outside the gene matches. The CDR3 DNA sequence: TGTGCCAGCAGTCGCGGGGGGGCTTTCTACAATGAGCAGTTCTTC. It yields the protein CASSRGGAFYNEQFF. The entire variable domain, with the rest obtained from reference TRBV7-2 and TRBJ2-1, is as follows: GAGVSQSPSNKVTEKGKDVELRCDPISGHTALYWYRQSLGQGLEFLIYFQGNSAPDKSGLPSDRFSAERTGGSVSTLTIQRTQQEDSAVYLCASSRGGAFYNEQFFGPGTRLTVL.

Ten or more counts support this clonotype. V is TRBV10-3 and J is TRBJ2-3, with D unresolved. The CDR3 has 13 residues. CDR1 ENHRY and CDR2 SYGVKD come from the germline V gene. Deletions cut 0 bases from V and 4 bases from J, with 5 bases between. CDR3 DNA sequence: TGTGCCATCAGTGAGTCGCTTTCAGATACGCAGTATTTT. It codes for CAISESLSDTQYF.

The chain employs TRBV12-3 or TRBV12-4 and TRBJ1-2; D is ambiguous. Trimming removed 5 bases from V and 3 bases from J, with 16 bases in between. CDR3 length equals 15 residues. Written as DNA, the CDR3 is TGTGCCAGCAGTCGGCCTGGCTACGCGGACTATGGCTACACCTTC. It translates to CASSRPGYADYGYTF.